This is a list of T cell receptor beta chains from one sample in a study of cytomegalovirus exposure and HLA in healthy donors. Assay: immunoSEQ multiplex PCR; the TCRdb copy retains only in-frame clones and omits some. The sample yields 100,000 to 150,000 clones, 89% seen once. Material: PBMCs. The receptors were gathered from a woman in her late teens or twenties in good health and CMV-seronegative. Each CDR3 is given with its conserved first and last residue.

J gene	V gene	CDR3 protein
TRBJ1-1	TRBV10-1	CASSAHILGGMNTEAFF
TRBJ2-1	TRBV7-9	CASSSSQGVDDNEQFF
TRBJ2-2	TRBV11-2	CASRRIMTRDRANTGELFF
TRBJ1-2	TRBV11-3	CASSTRTGGGYGYTF
TRBJ1-5	TRBV19	CASSYGRSNQPQHF
TRBJ1-2	TRBV28	CASSSGQYGYTF
TRBJ2-1	TRBV27	CASSLPGGNEQFF
TRBJ1-4	TRBV28	CASSPKRGGWNEKLFF
TRBJ2-2	TRBV7-8	CASSLGSNTGELFF
TRBJ2-7	TRBV7-2	CASSPGRTSGYEQYF
TRBJ2-1	TRBV28	CATVVASGGNEQFF
TRBJ2-2	TRBV7-9	CASSRESNTGELFF
TRBJ2-4	TRBV5-6	CASSFFGRAGNIQYF
TRBJ2-1	TRBV7-9	CASSTQGNEQFRQFF
TRBJ2-5	TRBV2	CASRGDFQETQYF
TRBJ1-2	TRBV4-1	CASSPGVWGKKGNYGYTF
TRBJ1-3	TRBV6-5	CASSRDSFSGNTIYF
TRBJ2-5	TRBV19	CASSIAETVGTQYF
TRBJ1-2	TRBV6-1	CASSEGQVYGYTF
TRBJ1-2	TRBV30	CAWTTGGLRGYTF
TRBJ2-7	TRBV4-1	CASSLGGLAGYEQYF
TRBJ2-1	TRBV4-2	CASSQEGGVANEQFF
TRBJ2-1	TRBV7-9	CASSFSTSGSPISYNEQFF
TRBJ2-7	TRBV7-5	CVRSFVGDTRYEQYF
TRBJ1-2	TRBV28	CASSFGRGDYGYTF
TRBJ2-1	TRBV7-6	CASSPLVRGNEQFF
TRBJ1-5	TRBV21-1	CASSKDRGSPQHF
TRBJ2-5	TRBV9	CASPRQVGRQETQYF
TRBJ2-2	TRBV11-3	CASSSRWGQTNTGELFF
TRBJ2-7	TRBV4-1	CASSQAPSGRYEQYF
TRBJ2-1	TRBV6-6	CASRPRHWTGMVF
TRBJ2-7	TRBV5-1	CASSSSAGTLTYEQYF
TRBJ1-3	TRBV6-1	CASSSTGNSGNTIYF
TRBJ1-4	TRBV5-8	CASSAGTGVNNEKLFF
TRBJ2-7	TRBV28	CASSLVTTNYEQYF
TRBJ2-5	TRBV29-1	CSVDLYRGRGETQYF
TRBJ1-1	TRBV6-6	CASSRTGNTEAFF
TRBJ2-2	TRBV28	CASSPWGLAGEGGELFF
TRBJ2-2	TRBV21-1	CAVDLQTGGGTGELFF
TRBJ1-1	TRBV6-5	CASSSRWDTEAFF
TRBJ1-1	TRBV11-3	CASSPETGRRAEAFF
TRBJ2-7	TRBV4-1	CASSQEDYSYEQYF
TRBJ1-2	TRBV18	CASSPNRDSHGYTF
TRBJ1-1	TRBV5-6	CASSWGTGNTEAFF
TRBJ2-3	TRBV4-2	CASSQAEAAGTDTQYF
TRBJ2-7	TRBV11-2	CASSFGGAPTYEQYF
TRBJ2-1	TRBV19	CASRGTRSYNEQFF
TRBJ2-1	TRBV6-6	CASSLNLAGGDNEQFF
TRBJ2-1	TRBV5-4	CASSSGTGYNEQFF
TRBJ1-2	TRBV28	CASQPGTGYGYTF
TRBJ1-2	TRBV28	CASRPWTVNYGYTF
TRBJ1-1	TRBV28	CASSLVGQGVSLGTEAFF
TRBJ2-1	TRBV6-1	CASSETSGNYNEQFF
TRBJ2-7	TRBV4-1	CASSQEAGGPFYEQYF
TRBJ2-2	TRBV7-6	CASRPTGRNTGELFF
TRBJ2-1	TRBV5-1	CASSLGGSSYNEQFF
TRBJ2-2	TRBV7-2	CASSWTGGQTGELFF